This T cell receptor beta chain was observed in a study of T-cell reconstitution after alpha-beta-depleted transplantation in children. V was cut by 4 bases and J by 4 bases, with 10 bases left in between. This CDR3 region has 13 residues. Using unique molecular identifiers, the investigators prepared the TCRbeta library. A single record per CDR3 protein comes from TCRdb applying MiXCR to the PCR reads. Of roughly 500,000 distinct CDR3 sequences in the sample, around a third were seen once. The chain carries TRBV12-3 or TRBV12-4 and TRBJ1-1, with a possible D match to TRBD1 (5 bases). The receptor comes from a human donor who donated a stem cell graft to a child with aplastic anemia. Sequencing was performed on PBMCs from the stem cell graft donor, taken from the stem cell graft. The CDR3 region is CASSWKGSTEAFF. Here the CDR3 DNA reads TGTGCCAGCAGTTGGAAGGGGTCCACTGAAGCTTTCTTT.